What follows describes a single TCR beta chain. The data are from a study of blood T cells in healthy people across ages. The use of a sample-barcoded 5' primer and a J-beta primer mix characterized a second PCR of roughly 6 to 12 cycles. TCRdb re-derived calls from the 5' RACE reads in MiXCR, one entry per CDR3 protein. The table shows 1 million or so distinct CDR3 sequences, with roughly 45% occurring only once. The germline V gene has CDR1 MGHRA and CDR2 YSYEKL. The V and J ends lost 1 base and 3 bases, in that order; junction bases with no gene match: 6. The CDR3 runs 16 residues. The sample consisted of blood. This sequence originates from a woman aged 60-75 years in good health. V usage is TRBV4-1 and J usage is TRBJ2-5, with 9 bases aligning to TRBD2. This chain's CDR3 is CASSQGAGGGKETQYF. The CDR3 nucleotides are TGCGCCAGCAGCCAAGGGGCGGGAGGGGGGAAAGAGACCCAGTACTTC.